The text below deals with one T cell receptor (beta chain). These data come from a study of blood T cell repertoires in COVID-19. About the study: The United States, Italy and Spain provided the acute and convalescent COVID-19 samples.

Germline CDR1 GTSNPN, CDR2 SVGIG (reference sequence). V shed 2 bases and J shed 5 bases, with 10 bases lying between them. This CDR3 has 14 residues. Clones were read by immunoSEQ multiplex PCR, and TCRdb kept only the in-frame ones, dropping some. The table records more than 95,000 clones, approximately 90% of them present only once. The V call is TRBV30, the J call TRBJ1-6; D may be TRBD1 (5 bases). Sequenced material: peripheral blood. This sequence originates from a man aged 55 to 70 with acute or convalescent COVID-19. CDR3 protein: CAWSRGAHNSPLHF. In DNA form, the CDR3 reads TGTGCCTGGAGTAGGGGCGCCCATAATTCACCCCTCCACTTT.